Presented here are 2 T cell receptor beta chains from one specimen sequenced in a study of CD8+ T cells in alopecia areata. Once RNA had been extracted, it was reverse transcribed into cDNA to act as the sequencing template. Sequencing was performed with immunoSEQ multiplex PCR; in TCRdb, only in-frame clones are kept and a portion is missing. The sample lists 65,000 to 75,000 clones, approximately 46% occurring once. The source material was CD8+ T cells sorted from blood, sampled at week 0. These receptors were collected from a human donor with alopecia areata.

This sequence joins TRBV7-2 and TRBJ2-3, with unresolved D. CDR1 and CDR2 (germline): SGHTA, FQGNSA. The length of the CDR3 is 17 residues. The V end was cut by 2 bases, the J end by 2 bases, with 17 bases between. This chain's CDR3 is CASSLRLVQTNTDTQYF. CDR3 coding DNA: TGTGCCAGCAGCTTAAGGCTGGTCCAAACCAACACAGATACGCAGTATTTT.

There are a few counts of this clone. This chain links TRBV12-5 with TRBJ1-2; D may be TRBD1 (6 bases). V was shortened by 6 bases and J by 8 bases, with 13 bases between the two germline ends. The V gene's germline CDR1 is LGHNT and CDR2 FRNRAP. The CDR3 extends over 12 amino acids. The DNA of the CDR3 is TGTGCTAGTGGCGATACAGGGCTAGGCTACACCTTC. It codes for CASGDTGLGYTF.